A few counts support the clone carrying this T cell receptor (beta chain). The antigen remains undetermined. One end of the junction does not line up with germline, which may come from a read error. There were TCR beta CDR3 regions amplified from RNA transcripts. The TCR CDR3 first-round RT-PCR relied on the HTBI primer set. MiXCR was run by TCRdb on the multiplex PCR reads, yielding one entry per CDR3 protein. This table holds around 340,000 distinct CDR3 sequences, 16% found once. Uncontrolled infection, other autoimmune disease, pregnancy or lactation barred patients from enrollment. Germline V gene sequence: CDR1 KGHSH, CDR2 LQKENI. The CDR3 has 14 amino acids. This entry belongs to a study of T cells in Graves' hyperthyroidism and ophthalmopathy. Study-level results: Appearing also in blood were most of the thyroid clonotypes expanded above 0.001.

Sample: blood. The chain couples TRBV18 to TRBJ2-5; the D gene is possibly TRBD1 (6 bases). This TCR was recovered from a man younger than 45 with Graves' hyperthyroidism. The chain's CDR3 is CASSPSRGQGTQYF. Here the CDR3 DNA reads TGTGCCAGCTCACCCTCGAGGGGACAAGGGACCCAGTACTTC.